A selection of T cell receptor beta chains follows, all from one sample in a study of blood T cell repertoires in COVID-19. Libraries were prepared by immunoSEQ multiplex PCR; TCRdb keeps only in-frame clonotypes and omits some of them. The data show just over 650,000 clones, over 80% seen once. The sequencing input was peripheral blood. These receptors all come from a woman between 18 and 30 years old with acute or convalescent COVID-19. The CDR3 runs from the conserved cysteine through the conserved F or W. A D gene is named only where the DNA matches it firmly. Only some rows state a clone size, as once, few, many or a class for expanded clones.

V gene	D gene	J gene	clone size	CDR3 DNA	CDR3 protein
TRBV5-1	NA	TRBJ2-3	NA	TGCGCCAGCAGCGGAGGACAGCCGACAGATACGCAGTATTTT	CASSGGQPTDTQYF
TRBV9	NA	TRBJ1-3	few	TGTGCCAGCAGCGTAAGACCAAGATCAGGGGTGGGAAACACCATATATTTT	CASSVRPRSGVGNTIYF
TRBV7-9	NA	TRBJ1-1	NA	TGTGCCAGCAGCTTAGGGCAGGGGAACACTGAAGCTTTCTTT	CASSLGQGNTEAFF
TRBV4-3	NA	TRBJ2-7	NA	TGCGCCAGCAGCCAATCCGGTAGCTCCTACGAGCAGTACTTC	CASSQSGSSYEQYF
TRBV5-1	TRBD1	TRBJ1-5	NA	TGCGCCAGCAGCTTCAGGGGGAGTCAGCCCCAGCATTTT	CASSFRGSQPQHF
TRBV5-6	NA	TRBJ1-2	NA	TGTGCCAGCAGCGAAGGAGGGAACTATGGCTACACCTTC	CASSEGGNYGYTF
TRBV6-6	NA	TRBJ1-5	NA	TGTGCCAGCAGTTCACTCGGAGGGCATCAGCCCCAGCATTTT	CASSSLGGHQPQHF
TRBV11-2	NA	TRBJ1-4	NA	TGTGCCAGCAGCTTAGGTCGGGGAGGAGTGTTTTTT	CASSLGRGGVFF
TRBV19	TRBD1	TRBJ1-4	NA	TGTGCCAGTAGTATCGTCAGGGGGCAATCAAGGAAACTGTTTTTT	CASSIVRGQSRKLFF
TRBV5-1	NA	TRBJ2-7	NA	TGCGCCAGCAGCTTGAACTTTCGGAGCTCCTACGAGCAGTACTTC	CASSLNFRSSYEQYF
TRBV9	TRBD2	TRBJ2-1	NA	TGTGCCAGCAGCCCCCGGACTAGCGGGATCCTGATGGATGAGCAGTTCTTC	CASSPRTSGILMDEQFF
TRBV6-5	NA	TRBJ1-2	NA	TGTGCCAGCAGTAGCAGGGTGTCGGGCACCTTC	CASSSRVSGTF
TRBV21-1	NA	TRBJ2-1	NA	TGTGCCAGCAGCACACCTTGGACGGGGTCCTACAATGAGCAGTTCTTC	CASSTPWTGSYNEQFF
TRBV11-2	NA	TRBJ1-2	once	TGTGCCAGCAGCTTAAACGGTCCCGGAGGTCTGGGTGGCTACACCTTC	CASSLNGPGGLGGYTF
TRBV20-1	NA	TRBJ1-5	NA	TGCAGTGCTAGAGGGGGGGGGCCCCAGCATTTT	CSARGGGPQHF
TRBV30	NA	TRBJ2-7	NA	TGTGCCTGGAGTCTTCGACTGGTACCCTACGAGCAGTACTTC	CAWSLRLVPYEQYF
TRBV7-9	TRBD1	TRBJ1-2	NA	TGTGCCAGCAGCTTAACCGGGACAGGGGGATCGGGCTATGGCTACACCTTC	CASSLTGTGGSGYGYTF
TRBV10-3	NA	TRBJ1-6	once	TGTGCCATCGGGGCAGAATATAATTCACCCCTCCACTTT	CAIGAEYNSPLHF
TRBV4-1	NA	TRBJ2-3	NA	TGCGCCAGCAGCCAAGGAGCAGGGAGCACAGATACGCAGTATTTT	CASSQGAGSTDTQYF
TRBV10-3	NA	TRBJ1-2	once	TGTGCCATCAAAAGGGAAAGCGGGGGGTTCTATGGCTACACCTTC	CAIKRESGGFYGYTF
TRBV27	TRBD1	TRBJ1-1	NA	TGTGCCAGCAGTTTAAAGGGACAGTTAATCAACACTGAAGCTTTCTTT	CASSLKGQLINTEAFF
TRBV5-1	TRBD2	TRBJ2-5	once	TGCGCCAGCAGCGACGTAGCGGGGGAACCCGATTACTTC	CASSDVAGEPDYF
TRBV28	NA	TRBJ1-6	once	TGTGCCAGCAGGCTCGATGGAGGATTCTCACCCCTCCACTTT	CASRLDGGFSPLHF
TRBV7-2	NA	TRBJ1-2	NA	TGTGCCAGCAGTTGGACAGACGAAGATGGCTACACCTTC	CASSWTDEDGYTF
TRBV6-4	NA	TRBJ2-3	NA	TGTGCCAGCAGTGAACAGGGAGAAAGCGCAGATACGCAGTATTTT	CASSEQGESADTQYF
TRBV24-1	NA	TRBJ2-3	NA	TGTGCCACCAGTGATTTGAGGGGGGGAAGCACAGATACGCAGTATTTT	CATSDLRGGSTDTQYF
TRBV6-5	NA	TRBJ1-2	NA	TGTGCCAGCAGCCCCGGGGGTAACTATGGCTACACCTTC	CASSPGGNYGYTF
TRBV30	NA	TRBJ1-5	NA	TGTGCCTGGAGCCAAACAGGGACGGATCAGCCCCAGCATTTT	CAWSQTGTDQPQHF
TRBV11-2	TRBD1	TRBJ1-2	NA	TGTGCCAGCAGCCCAGGGACAGGGGCTCCTCTCTATGGCTACACCTTC	CASSPGTGAPLYGYTF
TRBV4-1	TRBD1	TRBJ1-2	NA	TGCGCCAGCAGACAAACAGGGGGCAGCTATGGCTACACCTTC	CASRQTGGSYGYTF
TRBV6-2/TRBV6-3	TRBD1	TRBJ1-3	NA	TGTGCCAGCAGTTGGGGACAGGCTACCTCTGGAAACACCATATATTTT	CASSWGQATSGNTIYF